These 20 T cell receptor beta chains originate from one sample sequenced in a study of cytomegalovirus exposure and HLA in healthy donors. PCR was performed using 60 Vbeta and 13 Jbeta primers. The data were produced by immunoSEQ multiplex PCR, yet TCRdb's version contains in-frame clones alone and is incomplete. The sample records about 140,000 clones, around 86% being singletons. Sequences were obtained from PBMCs. These TCRs come from a female donor in good health and CMV-seronegative.

This clone has a handful of counts. The rearrangement joins TRBV5-5 to TRBJ1-2, with TRBD1 identical over 8 bases. Germline CDR1 reads SGHKS; CDR2 reads YYEKEE (reference sequence). The CDR3 extends over 15 amino acids. V shed 1 base and J 5 bases; nucleotides not matched to a gene: 7. The CDR3 spells CASSLTGGNPYGYTF. In nucleotides, the CDR3 is TGTGCCAGCAGCTTGACAGGGGGTAATCCATATGGCTACACCTTC. The full variable domain, rest sourced from reference TRBV5-5 and TRBJ1-2, is DAGVTQSPTHLIKTRGQQVTLRCSPISGHKSVSWYQQVLGQGPQFIFQYYEKEERGRGNFPDRFSARQFPNYSSELNVNALLLGDSALYLCASSLTGGNPYGYTFGSGTRLTVV.

This clone was detected a few times. The chain combines TRBV29-1 with TRBJ2-7; TRBD1 agrees at 9 bases. CDR1 and CDR2 from the germline V gene are SQVTM and ANQGSEA. V lost 7 bases to trimming and J lost 6 bases; unmatched junction nucleotides: 10. The CDR3 is 13 residues long. The CDR3 loop reads CSASGTGTGEQYF. The CDR3 DNA is TGCAGCGCCTCCGGGACAGGGACTGGCGAGCAGTACTTC.

J is TRBJ2-1 and V is TRBV2; maybe TRBD2 (6 bases). V shed 6 bases and J shed 12 bases, with 15 bases lying between them. The CDR3 contains 12 residues. Germline V gene lookup returns CDR1 SNHLY and CDR2 FYNNEI. The CDR3 reads CASSPTAEGQFF. Here the CDR3 DNA reads TGTGCCAGCAGCCCGACTGCGGAGGGGCAGTTCTTC.

V is TRBV27 and J is TRBJ1-2, with TRBD1 matching over 7 bases. The CDR3 is made up of 14 amino acids. From germline, CDR1 is MNHEY and CDR2 SMNVEV (reference sequence). With 2 bases clipped from V and 7 bases from J, the junction kept 7 bases outside the gene matches. The CDR3 region is CASSLVQGVSGYTF. The CDR3 DNA is TGTGCCAGCAGTTTAGTGCAGGGGGTGAGTGGCTACACCTTC.

The chain couples TRBV5-6 to TRBJ2-7; 7 positions agree with TRBD1. CDR3 length equals 15 residues. Trimming at V came to 4 bases and at J to 2 bases, leaving 9 bases not matched to a gene. From germline, CDR1 is SGHDT and CDR2 YYEEEE. The CDR3 bases are TGTGCCAGCAGCACCGGACAGGCGCTCCCCTACGAGCAGTACTTC. This gives the protein CASSTGQALPYEQYF. The whole variable domain, remainder taken from reference TRBV5-6 and TRBJ2-7, is DAGVTQSPTHLIKTRGQQVTLRCSPKSGHDTVSWYQQALGQGPQFIFQYYEEEERQRGNFPDRFSGHQFPNYSSELNVNALLLGDSALYLCASSTGQALPYEQYFGPGTRLTVT.

This clone came up a few times. This sequence joins TRBV2 and TRBJ1-5; the match to TRBD1 covers 9 bases. There are 14 residues in the CDR3. V shed 6 bases and J 9 bases; nucleotides not matched to a gene: 9. Germline CDR1 SNHLY, CDR2 FYNNEI. The CDR3 region has the DNA TGTGCCAGCAGCCCTGGGACAGGGCAAACGCCCCAGCATTTT. Protein sequence: CASSPGTGQTPQHF.

V usage is TRBV7-3 and J usage is TRBJ2-7, with 8 bases fitting TRBD2. The CDR3 consists of 15 residues. Germline loops: CDR1 SGHTA, CDR2 FQGTGA. J was trimmed by 6 bases and V by 4 bases; bases with no gene match: 11. The CDR3 nucleotides are TGTGCCAGCAGCTCGCGAGCGGGAGCGGTGAGCGAGCAGTACTTC. As protein: CASSSRAGAVSEQYF. The variable domain in full, completed from reference TRBV7-3 and TRBJ2-7, reads GAGVSQTPSNKVTEKGKYVELRCDPISGHTALYWYRQSLGQGPEFLIYFQGTGAADDSGLPNDRFFAVRPEGSVSTLKIQRTERGDSAVYLCASSSRAGAVSEQYFGPGTRLTVT.

The chain links TRBV5-1 to TRBJ2-7, with a weak D call TRBD2 (5 bases). Per the germline V gene, CDR1 is SGHRS and CDR2 is YFSETQ. The V and J ends lost 7 bases and 7 bases respectively, with 27 bases between them. The CDR3 loop spans 16 amino acids. The CDR3 DNA is TGCGCCAGCCACCCTGGCCTCGAGGCGGGCCCCCTAGAGCAGTACTTC. Its translation: CASHPGLEAGPLEQYF.

The table lists this clone with a few counts. The chain recombines TRBV5-1 with TRBJ1-1, with D unresolved. Germline V gene lookup returns CDR1 SGHRS and CDR2 YFSETQ. Trimming took 4 bases from V and 1 from J, leaving 14 bases between them. The CDR3 sequence is 15 residues long. CDR3 region: CASSRAYPENTEAFF. The CDR3, as DNA: TGCGCCAGCAGCCGTGCTTACCCAGAGAACACTGAAGCTTTCTTT.

The genes are TRBV6-1 and TRBJ2-3; tentatively, D is TRBD1 (5 bases). Trimming removed 7 bases at V and 2 bases at J, with 10 bases between. CDR1 is MNHNS and CDR2 is SASEGT in the germline V gene. The CDR3 totals 13 residues. Here the CDR3 reads CASKQAFTDTQYF. In DNA form, the CDR3 reads TGTGCCAGCAAACAGGCCTTCACAGATACGCAGTATTTT.

J is TRBJ1-1 and V is TRBV19; 12 bases agree with TRBD1. Losses at the gene ends were 5 bases for V and 6 bases for J; bases not matched to a gene: 1. The CDR3 is 13 amino acids. Looked up from germline, CDR1 is LNHDA and CDR2 is SQIVND (reference sequence). CDR3 region: CASSRDRGPEAFF. The CDR3 coding sequence is TGTGCCAGTAGTCGGGACAGGGGGCCTGAAGCTTTCTTT.

J is TRBJ1-4 and V is TRBV29-1; possible D gene TRBD1, 5 bases. The CDR3 is made up of 13 amino acids. Germline-derived CDR1 and CDR2 are SQVTM and ANQGSEA. The ends were cut back, 1 base at V and 8 bases at J, with 11 bases in the middle. This CDR3 is CSVEGGTGEKLFF. The CDR3 DNA sequence: TGCAGCGTTGAAGGGGGCACTGGAGAAAAACTGTTTTTT.

The genes are TRBV28 and TRBJ2-7, with D perhaps matching TRBD2 (5 bases). Germline V gene data show CDR1 as MDHEN and CDR2 as SYDVKM. The CDR3 extends over 13 amino acids. V lost 3 bases and J 0 bases, leaving 6 bases between the germline ends. In nucleotides, the CDR3 is TGTGCCAGCAGTTTTACTAGCTCCTACGAGCAGTACTTC. Its translation is CASSFTSSYEQYF.

V and J are TRBV7-6 and TRBJ2-1, with 8 bases fitting TRBD2. This CDR3 contains 19 residues. V shed 1 base and J 1 base; nucleotides not matched to a gene: 12. The germline V gene encodes CDR1 SGHVS and CDR2 FNYEAQ. CDR3 loop: CASSLVPGLVGRSYNEQFF. CDR3 in DNA: TGTGCCAGCAGCTTAGTACCGGGACTAGTGGGCAGGTCCTACAATGAGCAGTTCTTC.

About this clone itself: Given the absence of the conserved phenylalanine or tryptophan at the CDR3 end, a read error is likely. The DNA is left out, because the CDR3 cannot be placed on it with certainty; the CDR3 is given as TCRdb lists it. This chain connects TRBV19 to TRBJ1-1; the table's D call, TRBD1, was not checked against the DNA. Germline loops: CDR1 LNHDA, CDR2 SQIVND (reference sequence). The CDR3 comprises 13 residues, both ends counted. The CDR3 spells CASSPDRAPEALV.

The V gene is TRBV5-1, the J gene TRBJ1-2; 8 bases agree with TRBD1. Trimming took 0 bases from V and 6 from J; bases not matched to a gene: 4. In germline, CDR1 is SGHRS, CDR2 YFSETQ. The CDR3 runs to 14 residues. The CDR3 loop reads CASSLGQGADGYTF. The CDR3 region has the DNA TGCGCCAGCAGCTTGGGTCAGGGGGCAGATGGCTACACCTTC.

This clone was seen just once. This rearrangement joins TRBV14 to TRBJ2-5; 11 bases are a match to TRBD1. The V and J ends lost 6 bases and 4 bases, in that order; junction bases with no gene match: 1. This CDR3 has 13 amino acids. The V gene's germline CDR1 is SGHDN and CDR2 FVKESK. The CDR3 DNA sequence: TGTGCCAGCAGGGGGACAGGGGGAGAGACCCAGTACTTC. As protein: CASRGTGGETQYF.

This chain uses TRBV2 with TRBJ2-1, with 7 bases that match TRBD1. Germline lookup yields CDR1 SNHLY and CDR2 FYNNEI. The CDR3 is 12 residues long. The V and J ends lost 6 bases and 7 bases, in that order; junction bases with no gene match: 3. In DNA, the CDR3 is TGTGCCAGCAGACCACAGGGGAATGAGCAGTTCTTC. The encoded protein is CASRPQGNEQFF.

V gene TRBV30 combines with J gene TRBJ2-1, with 12 bases fitting TRBD2. J was trimmed by 2 bases and V by 4 bases; bases with no gene match: 3. Germline CDR1 and CDR2: GTSNPN and SVGIG (reference sequence). The CDR3 has 15 residues. This CDR3 reads CAWIRLAGAYNEQFF. CDR3 bases: TGTGCCTGGATCCGACTAGCGGGAGCCTACAATGAGCAGTTCTTC.

The chain joins TRBV7-9 to TRBJ1-1; a possible D gene is TRBD1 (5 bases). Germline assignment: CDR1 SEHNR and CDR2 FQNEAQ (reference sequence). Trimming shortened V by 5 bases and J by 1 base, and 17 bases separated the two germline ends. The CDR3 contains 16 residues. CDR3 nucleotides: TGTGCCAGCAGCCAACTACCGAGGACACCGAACACTGAAGCTTTCTTT. This encodes CASSQLPRTPNTEAFF.